This T cell receptor (beta chain) was sequenced during a study of regulatory T cells in long-lasting Graves disease. Construction of TCR beta libraries relied on iRepertoire HTBI primers and on Arm-PCR targeting CDR3 regions. TCRdb reprocessed the multiplex PCR reads via MiXCR and lists one record per CDR3 protein. The data hold 350,000 to 550,000 distinct CDR3 sequences, with 14% to 15% observed a single time. Trimming removed 3 bases at V and 0 bases at J, with 9 bases between. The CDR3 has 16 residues. The time point here: newly diagnosed GD, antithyroid drugs for less than 3 months. PBMCs provided the RNA from which the TCR library was made. This clonotype was found many times. These data were also reused for a study on T cells in Graves' hyperthyroidism and ophthalmopathy. That source adds: Blood shared most expanded thyroid clonotypes above 0.001.

The TCR was taken from a woman aged 25 to 45 with Graves disease. The sample consisted of peripheral blood mononuclear cells (PBMCs), taken at new diagnosis, from a patient treated with antithyroid drugs. The V call is TRBV12-3 or TRBV12-4, the J call TRBJ2-6, with D hard to call. Here the CDR3 DNA reads TGTGCCAGCAGTTTTAGTTTTAGCTCTGGGGCCAACGTCCTGACTTTC. Residues: CASSFSFSSGANVLTF.